A selection of T cell receptor beta chains follows, all from one sample in a study of blood T cell repertoires in COVID-19. Assay used: immunoSEQ multiplex PCR; TCRdb lists only in-frame clones, some missing. Of approximately 270,000 clones in the sample, about nine tenths are singletons; the top ten hold 2% to 2.5%. Material for sequencing was peripheral blood. Receptor source: a man in his forties or fifties with acute or convalescent COVID-19. CDR3s include the opening cysteine and the closing phenylalanine or tryptophan. The D gene is left open where the match is weak. The listing skips clone size in some rows; elsewhere it reads once, few, many or a size class.

j_call	clone_size	d_call	v_call	cdr3_aa	cdr3_nt
TRBJ2-1	once	-	TRBV7-3	CASSLTANEQFF	TGTGCCAGCAGCTTAACGGCTAATGAGCAGTTCTTC
TRBJ2-1	-	TRBD1	TRBV27	CASSKGQGHNEQFF	TGTGCCAGCAGCAAAGGACAGGGCCACAATGAGCAGTTCTTC
TRBJ1-1	-	TRBD1	TRBV18	CASSPGQVGNTEAFF	TGTGCCAGCTCACCGGGACAGGTTGGGAACACTGAAGCTTTCTTT
TRBJ1-2	-	-	TRBV6-1	CASSEGTTGYTF	TGTGCCAGCAGTGAGGGGACAACGGGCTACACCTTC
TRBJ1-2	once	-	TRBV27	CASRRQREDGYTF	TGTGCCAGCAGGAGACAGAGGGAGGATGGCTACACCTTC
TRBJ1-4	-	-	TRBV4-1	CASSQVEGNEKLFF	TGCGCCAGCAGCCAAGTGGAGGGGAATGAAAAACTGTTTTTT
TRBJ2-7	-	-	TRBV19	CASSISAKAGEQYF	TGTGCCAGTAGTATCTCGGCCAAAGCGGGCGAGCAGTACTTC
TRBJ1-3	-	TRBD1	TRBV19	CASRPGQGSGNTIYF	TGTGCCAGTAGACCGGGACAGGGCTCTGGAAACACCATATATTTT
TRBJ1-1	-	TRBD1	TRBV30	CAWTLRGTVNTEAFF	TGTGCCTGGACCCTCCGTGGGACAGTCAACACTGAAGCTTTCTTT
TRBJ1-2	-	-	TRBV12-3/TRBV12-4	CASSLRGGYTF	TGTGCCAGCAGTTTGCGAGGTGGCTACACCTTC
TRBJ1-2	-	-	TRBV7-3	CASSLNPHGDGYTF	TGTGCCAGCAGCTTAAACCCCCACGGGGATGGCTACACCTTC
TRBJ1-4	-	TRBD1	TRBV29-1	CSVVETGGRSEKLFF	TGCAGCGTTGTCGAGACAGGGGGCCGTTCTGAAAAACTGTTTTTT
TRBJ1-6	-	-	TRBV13	CASSSVDSPGAPLHF	TGTGCCAGCAGCTCGGTCGACTCCCCAGGGGCACCCCTCCACTTT
TRBJ1-1	-	TRBD1	TRBV5-1	CASSLDVTGGTEAFF	TGCGCCAGCAGCTTGGATGTTACAGGGGGAACTGAAGCTTTCTTT
TRBJ2-2	-	TRBD2	TRBV24-1	CATSDSTTSGGRNTGELFF	TGTGCCACCAGTGACTCTACGACTAGCGGGGGCCGAAACACCGGGGAGCTGTTTTTT
TRBJ2-5	-	-	TRBV3-1/TRBV3-2	CASSQARGETQYF	TGTGCCAGCAGCCAAGCTCGGGGGGAGACCCAGTACTTC
TRBJ1-5	-	-	TRBV30	CAWSGQANQPQHF	TGTGCCTGGAGTGGGCAGGCTAATCAGCCCCAGCATTTT
TRBJ1-2	-	TRBD1	TRBV6-5	CASSSTGAGGYTF	TGTGCCAGCAGTTCCACAGGGGCGGGAGGCTACACCTTC
TRBJ1-6	-	-	TRBV7-7	CASIPPGFNSPLHF	TGTGCTAGCATCCCCCCAGGGTTTAATTCACCCCTCCACTTT
TRBJ2-6	-	-	TRBV5-1	CASSPGLLGGANVLTF	TGCGCCAGCAGCCCCGGACTCTTAGGGGGGGCCAACGTCCTGACTTTC
TRBJ1-6	once	TRBD1	TRBV27	CASSSNRGGSPLHF	TGTGCCAGCAGTTCAAACAGGGGCGGTTCACCCCTCCACTTT
TRBJ2-3	few	TRBD2	TRBV7-6	CASSPTSGLAGGDTQYF	TGTGCCAGCAGCCCAACCTCCGGACTAGCGGGAGGAGATACGCAGTATTTT
TRBJ2-7	-	TRBD2	TRBV5-1	CASSPISGADEQYF	TGCGCCAGCAGCCCTATTAGCGGGGCCGACGAGCAGTACTTC
TRBJ1-6	-	TRBD1	TRBV3-1/TRBV3-2	CASSQERRQGNSPLHF	TGTGCCAGCAGCCAAGAAAGGAGACAGGGGAATTCACCCCTCCACTTT
TRBJ1-1	-	-	TRBV19	CASSIRPLGPEAFF	TGTGCCAGTAGTATCCGCCCCCTGGGGCCTGAAGCTTTCTTT
TRBJ1-2	-	-	TRBV2	CASSERGHGNGYTF	TGTGCCAGCAGTGAAAGAGGTCACGGCAATGGCTACACCTTC
TRBJ2-5	-	-	TRBV2	CASSVLDSQETQYF	TGTGCCAGCAGTGTTTTAGACAGCCAAGAGACCCAGTACTTC
TRBJ1-3	-	-	TRBV7-8	CASSLGRLQNGNTIYF	TGTGCCAGCAGCTTAGGGAGATTGCAGAATGGAAACACCATATATTTT
TRBJ1-1	-	-	TRBV7-8	CASSLELSTEAFF	TGTGCCAGCAGCTTAGAGCTGAGCACTGAAGCTTTCTTT
TRBJ1-1	-	-	TRBV10-1	CASSDFGSTEAFF	TGCGCCAGCAGTGACTTCGGGAGCACTGAAGCTTTCTTT
TRBJ1-2	-	-	TRBV7-3	CARRFYGYTF	TGTGCCCGGAGATTCTATGGCTACACCTTC
TRBJ1-1	-	-	TRBV10-3	CAISESELQNTEAFF	TGTGCCATCAGTGAGTCGGAGCTTCAGAACACTGAAGCTTTCTTT
TRBJ1-6	-	-	TRBV27	CASSFQTGPYNSPLHF	TGTGCCAGCAGTTTTCAGACAGGTCCCTATAATTCACCCCTCCACTTT
TRBJ2-3	-	-	TRBV21-1	CASSKGTFTDTQYF	TGTGCCAGCAGCAAAGGGACATTCACAGATACGCAGTATTTT
TRBJ1-6	-	-	TRBV10-3	CAIMSGSYNSPLHF	TGTGCCATCATGTCCGGCTCCTATAATTCACCCCTCCACTTT
TRBJ2-5	-	-	TRBV5-1	CASSLRQQETQYF	TGCGCCAGCAGCTTGCGACAGCAAGAGACCCAGTACTTC
TRBJ1-1	-	-	TRBV10-3	CAISESGGPEAFF	TGTGCCATCAGTGAGTCGGGGGGTCCTGAAGCTTTCTTT
TRBJ2-5	-	-	TRBV3-1/TRBV3-2	CASSSQETQYF	TGTGCCAGCAGCTCTCAAGAGACCCAGTACTTC
TRBJ1-1	-	TRBD1	TRBV3-1/TRBV3-2	CASSPRDSGDTEAFF	TGTGCCAGCAGCCCTCGGGACAGTGGGGACACTGAAGCTTTCTTT
TRBJ1-1	-	TRBD1	TRBV24-1	CATSDFTGGTEAFF	TGTGCCACCAGTGATTTTACAGGGGGGACTGAAGCTTTCTTT
TRBJ2-3	-	-	TRBV4-1	CASSLRAQGRTDTQYF	TGCGCCAGCAGCCTTCGGGCGCAGGGGCGGACAGATACGCAGTATTTT
TRBJ2-3	-	TRBD2	TRBV5-1	CASSFMGLPTDTQYF	TGCGCCAGCAGCTTTATGGGACTACCCACAGATACGCAGTATTTT
TRBJ1-1	-	-	TRBV19	CASSIAARQEAFF	TGTGCCAGTAGTATAGCGGCCAGGCAGGAAGCTTTCTTT
TRBJ1-3	-	-	TRBV10-1	CASSQGSGNTIYF	TGCGCCAGCAGCCAGGGCTCTGGAAACACCATATATTTT
TRBJ1-2	-	-	TRBV5-1	CASSLASNRPDYGYTF	TGCGCCAGCAGTTTGGCCTCGAACAGGCCGGACTATGGCTACACCTTC
TRBJ2-1	-	-	TRBV6-5	CASTPGTTNNEQFF	TGTGCCAGCACCCCCGGGACAACAAACAATGAGCAGTTCTTC
TRBJ2-7	-	TRBD1	TRBV7-2	CASHPGGTGGEQYF	TGTGCCAGCCACCCCGGGGGGACAGGGGGCGAGCAGTACTTC
TRBJ1-2	-	-	TRBV2	CASQDRNYGYTF	TGTGCCAGCCAAGACAGGAACTATGGCTACACCTTC
TRBJ1-1	-	-	TRBV19	CASSIAGRLNTEAFF	TGTGCCAGTAGTATAGCGGGTAGGTTGAACACTGAAGCTTTCTTT
TRBJ2-1	-	-	TRBV27	CASSWTVPTYNEQFF	TGTGCCAGCAGCTGGACAGTGCCAACCTACAATGAGCAGTTCTTC
TRBJ1-1	-	-	TRBV30	CAWRVPGPATEAFF	TGTGCCTGGAGGGTCCCGGGTCCGGCCACTGAAGCTTTCTTT
TRBJ2-7	-	-	TRBV6-5	CASSDSYYEQYF	TGTGCCAGCAGCGACAGTTACTACGAGCAGTACTTC